The source of this T cell receptor beta chain is a study of CD8 T cells in Susac syndrome. When the RNA was reverse transcribed, random hexamers were used with an input of about 0.5 to 1 ug. TCRdb passed the immunoSEQ multiplex PCR reads through MiXCR, listing each CDR3 protein once. The table has about 210,000 distinct CDR3 sequences, about 95% seen once; the top ten hold 0.082%. Broader study findings: A relatively small number of individuals underwent TCR sequencing and HLA analysis.

Losses at the gene ends were 4 bases for V and 0 bases for J; bases not matched to a gene: 6. The V gene's germline CDR1 is SGHDT and CDR2 YYEEEE. The CDR3 is 15 residues long. A remark on this clonotype: Its cognate antigen is unknown.

Blood CD8+ and CD4+ T cells underwent high-throughput TCR beta sequencing. Bulk CD8+ and CD4+ cells came from magnetic negative isolation; CD8+ TEMRA by FACS. Sample: CD4+ T cells from PBMCs. The receptor's source is a human donor with multiple sclerosis. The chain combines TRBV5-6 with TRBJ1-2, with 7 bases fitting TRBD1. The CDR3 here is CASSQTDRSNYGYTF. The DNA of the CDR3 is TGTGCCAGCAGCCAAACGGACAGGTCTAACTATGGCTACACCTTC.